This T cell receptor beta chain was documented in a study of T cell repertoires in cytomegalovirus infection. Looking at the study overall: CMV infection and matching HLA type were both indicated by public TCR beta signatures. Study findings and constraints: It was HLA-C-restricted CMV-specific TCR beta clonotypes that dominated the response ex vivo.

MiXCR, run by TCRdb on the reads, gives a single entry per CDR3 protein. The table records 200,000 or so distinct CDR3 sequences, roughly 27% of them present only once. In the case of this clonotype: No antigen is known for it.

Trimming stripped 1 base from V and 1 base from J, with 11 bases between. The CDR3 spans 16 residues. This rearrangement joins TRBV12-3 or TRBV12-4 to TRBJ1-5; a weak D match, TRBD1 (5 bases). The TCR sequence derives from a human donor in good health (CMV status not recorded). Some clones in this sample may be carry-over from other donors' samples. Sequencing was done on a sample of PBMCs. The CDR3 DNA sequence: TGTGCCAGCAGTTTAGGAGGGAAGGGGAGCAATCAGCCCCAGCATTTT. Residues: CASSLGGKGSNQPQHF.